The clone carrying this T cell receptor beta chain showed up just a few times. Its target is unknown. This sample was taken from a study of resident and recirculating memory T cells in vitiligo. Overall study: Shave-biopsy epidermis from lesional and nonlesional skin was sequenced alongside PBMCs. The samples were homogenized without cell sorting before genomic DNA extraction.

Trimming removed 8 bases from V and 6 bases from J, with 19 bases in between. In germline, CDR1 is SGHTA, CDR2 FQGNSA. This CDR3 contains 14 residues. TCRdb's copy holds only in-frame clones and misses some; the assay was immunoSEQ multiplex PCR. This table has roughly 40,000 clones, around 90% appearing once. General observations from the study: Clonality differed among vitiligo lesions, with no unique dominant clone.

J is TRBJ1-2 and V is TRBV7-2, with D uncertain. The sequencing input was blood. The receptor was isolated from a male donor with vitiligo. The CDR3: CASFRGSAPHGYTF. The CDR3 region has the DNA TGTGCCAGCTTCAGAGGGTCCGCTCCCCATGGCTACACCTTC.